The entry below describes one TCR beta chain. Antigen specificity is unknown. The data derive from a study of cytomegalovirus exposure and HLA in healthy donors. The wider study: A later analysis reported the same platform for the roughly 120 validation repertoires and the 666 first-cohort repertoires. Study-wide results and limits: Subsequent analysis found a tendency for first-cohort TCR clusters to co-occur within the 95 to 150 validation repertoires. Most sequenced TCRs were rare (though some public TCRs occurred in many donors).

Method: immunoSEQ multiplex PCR; TCRdb's copy keeps in-frame clones and lacks some. The sample has roughly 120,000 clones, 70% to 90% seen once. The CDR3 has 13 amino acids. The sample comprised PBMCs. This receptor was obtained from a man younger than 35 in good health and CMV-seronegative. The rearrangement uses TRBV21-1 and TRBJ1-1; the DNA was not used to check the table's D call, TRBD1. TRBV21-1 is deemed a pseudogene. The CDR3 bases are TGTGCCAGCAGAGCTGGGGCCAGCCTTGAAGCTTTCTTT. It is translated as CASRAGASLEAFF.